These 29 T cell receptor beta chains were sequenced from one sample in a study of blood T cell repertoires in COVID-19. Sequencing used immunoSEQ multiplex PCR; TCRdb keeps in-frame clones, though not all of them. The sample consists of tens of thousands of clones, 70% to 90% of them appearing once. Sequencing was carried out using peripheral blood. The receptor set was obtained from a human donor in a cohort sampled during active COVID-19.

The CDR3 loop is CASSDSGQGVDTEAFF. CDR3 nucleotides: TGCGCCAGCTCGGACTCGGGACAGGGGGTAGACACTGAAGCTTTCTTT. The chain links TRBV5-1 to TRBJ1-1, with 11 bases matching TRBD1. The length of the CDR3 is 16 residues. The germline V gene encodes CDR1 SGHRS and CDR2 YFSETQ. Germline trimming cut 7 bases from V and 3 bases from J; bases unmatched to any gene: 11.

The J gene is TRBJ2-2, the V gene TRBV9, with TRBD2 matching 9 bases. The V and J ends lost 0 bases and 6 bases, in that order; junction bases with no gene match: 6. Germline V gene data show CDR1 as SGDLS and CDR2 as YYNGEE. The CDR3 runs 16 residues. As DNA, the CDR3 is TGTGCCAGCAGCGTAGAGGGCGGGAGGGCCCCCGGGGAGCTGTTTTTT. Translated: CASSVEGGRAPGELFF.

This clone was found a few times. The chain carries TRBV28 and TRBJ2-2; the D gene is possibly TRBD1 (5 bases). This CDR3 has 14 amino acids. V was trimmed by 11 bases and J by 1 base, leaving 14 bases between them. Germline values: CDR1 MDHEN, CDR2 SYDVKM. Written as DNA, the CDR3 is TGTGCCGGCGGCGCAGGGCTGAACACCGGGGAGCTGTTTTTT. Its translation: CAGGAGLNTGELFF.

The chain joins TRBV9 to TRBJ2-3, with 7 bases matching TRBD2. Germline loops: CDR1 SGDLS, CDR2 YYNGEE. Trimming at V came to 0 bases and at J to 5 bases, leaving 12 bases not matched to a gene. The CDR3 has 17 amino acids. CDR3 bases: TGTGCCAGCAGCGTAGCTACCGGCGGGAGAGGGAAAGATACGCAGTATTTT. Protein sequence: CASSVATGGRGKDTQYF. Supplemented by reference TRBV9 and TRBJ2-3, the full variable domain reads DSGVTQTPKHLITATGQRVTLRCSPRSGDLSVYWYQQSLDQGLQFLIQYYNGEERAKGNILERFSAQQFPDLHSELNLSSLELGDSALYFCASSVATGGRGKDTQYFGPGTRLTVL.

This clone was observed once. The chain has TRBV19 and TRBJ1-6; 7 positions match TRBD1. The CDR3 has 12 residues. The germline gives CDR1 LNHDA, CDR2 SQIVND (reference sequence). Trimming removed 10 bases from V and 12 bases from J; junction bases left unmatched: 9. CDR3 protein: CATRDRGLPLHF. Here the CDR3 DNA reads TGTGCCACTCGGGACAGAGGGTTACCCCTCCACTTT.

This clone was found once. This chain uses TRBV7-2 with TRBJ2-1; 8 nucleotides match TRBD2. Per germline, CDR1 SGHTA and CDR2 FQGNSA. Unmatched junction bases numbered 2, after V lost 0 bases and J lost 1 base. There are 16 residues in the CDR3. This CDR3 reads CASSLAGGGSYNEQFF. CDR3 coding DNA: TGTGCCAGCAGCTTAGCTGGCGGGGGGTCCTACAATGAGCAGTTCTTC.

The J gene is TRBJ2-5, the V gene TRBV5-5; 9 nucleotides match TRBD1. The CDR3 loop spans 15 amino acids. CDR1 is SGHKS, CDR2 YYEKEE, per germline (reference sequence). Losses at the gene ends were 3 bases for V and 1 base for J; bases not matched to a gene: 4. This chain's CDR3 is CASSSGTGTQETQYF. The DNA of the CDR3 is TGTGCCAGCAGCTCGGGGACAGGGACCCAAGAGACCCAGTACTTC.

The chain recombines TRBV5-1 with TRBJ2-7; TRBD1 matches at 9 bases. The CDR3 sequence is 15 residues long. Germline trimming cut 4 bases from V and 0 bases from J; bases unmatched to any gene: 5. Per the germline V gene, CDR1 is SGHRS and CDR2 is YFSETQ. The chain's CDR3 is CASSVDRGFSYEQYF. CDR3 coding DNA: TGCGCCAGCAGCGTAGACAGGGGGTTCTCCTACGAGCAGTACTTC.

V and J are TRBV7-9 and TRBJ1-1; TRBD1 might be the D (5 bases). V was cut by 5 bases and J by 7 bases, with 8 bases left in between. This CDR3 comprises 11 residues. CDR1 SEHNR and CDR2 FQNEAQ come from the germline V gene (reference sequence). CDR3 sequence (DNA): TGTGCCAGCAGCCCAGACAGTGAAGCTTTCTTT. Its protein is CASSPDSEAFF.

This chain uses TRBV5-1 with TRBJ2-2; 7 nucleotides agree with TRBD1. CDR3 length equals 15 residues. Per the germline V gene, CDR1 is SGHRS and CDR2 is YFSETQ. The trim removed 3 bases at V and 4 bases at J, leaving 6 bases unmatched. CDR3 protein: CASSSQAGGTGELFF. As DNA, the CDR3 is TGCGCCAGCAGCTCCCAGGCAGGGGGCACCGGGGAGCTGTTTTTT.

The gene calls are TRBV18 and TRBJ2-7; 11 nucleotides align to TRBD1. The germline V gene encodes CDR1 KGHSH and CDR2 LQKENI. The CDR3 contains 15 residues. With V trimmed by 3 bases and J by 0 bases, 1 base remained unmatched. This CDR3 is CASSPGTGGSYEQYF. Written as DNA, the CDR3 is TGTGCCAGCTCACCTGGGACAGGGGGCTCCTACGAGCAGTACTTC.

V usage is TRBV19 and J usage is TRBJ2-6, with D uncertain. The CDR3 spans 13 residues. Germline V gene sequence: CDR1 LNHDA, CDR2 SQIVND (reference sequence). The V gene lost 7 bases and the J gene lost 0 bases, with 4 bases spanning the gap. CDR3 protein: CASTGSGANVLTF. In nucleotides, the CDR3 is TGTGCCAGTACGGGCTCTGGGGCCAACGTCCTGACTTTC. The full variable domain, rest sourced from reference TRBV19 and TRBJ2-6, is DGGITQSPKYLFRKEGQNVTLSCEQNLNHDAMYWYRQDPGQGLRLIYYSQIVNDFQKGDIAEGYSVSREKKESFPLTVTSAQKNPTAFYLCASTGSGANVLTFGAGSRLTVL.

The chain uses TRBV4-2 and TRBJ1-2; tentative D call: TRBD1 (6 bases). The CDR3 totals 16 residues. The V end lost 0 bases, the J end lost 4 bases, and 15 bases lay between the germline ends. CDR1 is LGHNA and CDR2 is YNFKEQ in the germline V gene. The CDR3 DNA is TGTGCCAGCAGCCAAGATCGGCAGGGGCAGACCTATGGCTACACCTTC. Protein sequence: CASSQDRQGQTYGYTF.

The chain links TRBV12-3 or TRBV12-4 to TRBJ2-5, with unresolved D. The ends were cut back, 4 bases at V and 5 bases at J, with 8 bases in the middle. The CDR3 contains 12 residues. CDR3 nucleotide sequence: TGTGCCAGCAGTTCAATCGAGGAGACCCAGTACTTC. Its protein product is CASSSIEETQYF.

V and J are TRBV6-5 and TRBJ1-3; 8 bases line up with TRBD1. The CDR3 has 15 amino acids. The V gene end was trimmed by 6 bases and the J gene end by 3 bases; junction bases not matched to a gene: 7. Germline loops: CDR1 MNHEY, CDR2 SVGAGI. DNA of the CDR3: TGTGCCAGCAGAAACAGGGGGGCGGATGGAAACACCATATATTTT. Translated, it gives CASRNRGADGNTIYF.

The chain recombines TRBV11-2 with TRBJ1-1; TRBD1 agrees at 7 bases. The junction had 6 bases not matched to a gene; V was cut back by 5 bases and J by 0 bases. Germline lookup yields CDR1 SGHAT and CDR2 FQNNGV. This CDR3 region has 15 residues. The CDR3 region is CASSRPGTVNTEAFF. In DNA form, the CDR3 reads TGTGCCAGCAGCCGACCCGGGACAGTGAACACTGAAGCTTTCTTT.

The CDR3 region is CASGTGGFSGNTIYF. CDR3 DNA sequence: TGTGCCTCCGGGACAGGGGGCTTCTCTGGAAACACCATATATTTT. The chain couples TRBV30 to TRBJ1-3; 12 bases are a match to TRBD1. CDR1 is GTSNPN and CDR2 is SVGIG in the germline V gene (reference sequence). V dropped 7 bases and J dropped 0; count of bases not matched to a gene: 4. This CDR3 comprises 15 residues.

The J gene is TRBJ2-1, the V gene TRBV4-1; D may be TRBD1 (5 bases). The CDR3 consists of 17 residues. Germline lookup yields CDR1 MGHRA and CDR2 YSYEKL. Trimming took 4 bases from V and 3 from J, leaving 19 bases between them. CDR3 residues: CASSPLGAKIYYNEQFF. CDR3 coding DNA: TGCGCCAGCAGCCCGCTAGGGGCCAAGATATACTACAATGAGCAGTTCTTC.

The V gene is TRBV9, the J gene TRBJ1-2, with a possible D match to TRBD1 (5 bases). CDR3 size: 14 residues. With 6 bases removed from V and 0 bases from J, the gap between germline ends came to 12 bases. CDR1 SGDLS and CDR2 YYNGEE come from the germline V gene. CDR3 sequence: CASNSGASNYGYTF. CDR3 nucleotides: TGTGCCAGCAACAGTGGGGCATCTAACTATGGCTACACCTTC.

The chain carries TRBV7-8 and TRBJ1-3; D gene uncertain. The CDR3 totals 12 residues. Trimming removed 3 bases at V and 3 bases at J, with 3 bases between. Germline lookup yields CDR1 SGHVS and CDR2 FQNEAQ. The CDR3 loop reads CASSFSGNTIYF. The DNA of the CDR3 is TGTGCCAGCAGCTTTAGTGGAAACACCATATATTTT.

V and J are TRBV2 and TRBJ2-2; possibly TRBD2 for D (7 bases). CDR1 is SNHLY and CDR2 is FYNNEI in the germline V gene. The V gene lost 9 bases and the J gene lost 5 bases, with 19 bases spanning the gap. The CDR3 runs to 15 residues. The CDR3, as DNA: TGTGCCAGTGTAGGGGGGGCGCTTAGGACCGGGGAGCTGTTTTTT. This translates into CASVGGALRTGELFF.

The gene calls are TRBV12-3 or TRBV12-4 and TRBJ2-1; 7 positions match TRBD2. The CDR3 consists of 13 residues. Trimming removed 8 bases from V and 6 bases from J; junction bases left unmatched: 7. CDR3 in amino acids: CASSQRGTNEQFF. DNA of the CDR3: TGTGCCAGCTCCCAGCGGGGAACCAATGAGCAGTTCTTC.

This clone showed up just once. This rearrangement joins TRBV5-4 to TRBJ1-2; D may be TRBD1 (5 bases). Trimming removed 3 bases at V and 6 bases at J, with 18 bases between. Looked up from germline, CDR1 is SGHNT and CDR2 is YYREEE (reference sequence). The CDR3 covers 15 residues. The CDR3 loop is CASSSREARGDGYTF. In nucleotides, the CDR3 is TGTGCCAGCAGCTCACGTGAGGCTAGGGGCGATGGCTACACCTTC.

This chain links TRBV28 with TRBJ2-6; tentatively, D is TRBD1 (6 bases). CDR3 length: 14 residues. Germline V gene sequence: CDR1 MDHEN, CDR2 SYDVKM. V lost 7 bases and J 0 bases, leaving 7 bases between the germline ends. This CDR3 is CASTRGSGANVLTF. In nucleotides, the CDR3 is TGTGCCAGCACCAGGGGCTCTGGGGCCAACGTCCTGACTTTC.

This clone was observed a handful of times. The rearrangement uses TRBV19 and TRBJ1-2, with 7 positions matching TRBD1. The ends lost 5 bases at V and 3 bases at J; junction bases unmatched: 6. There are 14 residues in the CDR3. Germline values: CDR1 LNHDA, CDR2 SQIVND (reference sequence). The CDR3 DNA follows: TGTGCCAGTAGTCGACAGGGTGGATACTATGGCTACACCTTC. It encodes CASSRQGGYYGYTF. Supplemented by reference TRBV19 and TRBJ1-2, the full variable domain reads DGGITQSPKYLFRKEGQNVTLSCEQNLNHDAMYWYRQDPGQGLRLIYYSQIVNDFQKGDIAEGYSVSREKKESFPLTVTSAQKNPTAFYLCASSRQGGYYGYTFGSGTRLTVV.

This chain connects TRBV9 to TRBJ2-5; 7 bases line up with TRBD1. The CDR3 extends over 15 amino acids. The junction had 6 bases not matched to a gene; V was cut back by 1 base and J by 3 bases. Germline V gene data show CDR1 as SGDLS and CDR2 as YYNGEE. CDR3 sequence (DNA): TGTGCCAGCAGCGTATCGACAGGGAAGGAAGAGACCCAGTACTTC. It yields the protein CASSVSTGKEETQYF.

This chain connects TRBV18 to TRBJ2-2, with 7 bases fitting TRBD1. The CDR3 has 16 residues. Per the germline V gene, CDR1 is KGHSH and CDR2 is LQKENI. V shed 5 bases and J 4 bases; nucleotides not matched to a gene: 10. In DNA form, the CDR3 reads TGTGCCAGCTCATCCACAACAGGGGCGGGCACCGGGGAGCTGTTTTTT. Protein product: CASSSTTGAGTGELFF.

CDR3 loop: CASGGTGNTDTQYF. Here the CDR3 DNA reads TGTGCCAGCGGAGGGACAGGGAACACAGATACGCAGTATTTT. The gene calls are TRBV6-5 and TRBJ2-3, with 9 bases that match TRBD1. The germline V gene has CDR1 MNHEY and CDR2 SVGAGI. The CDR3 consists of 14 residues. After removal of 8 bases from V and 2 bases from J, the junction contained 5 bases not matched to a gene.

The chain couples TRBV7-2 to TRBJ2-3, with D tentatively TRBD2 (6 bases). Trimming removed 0 bases at V and 5 bases at J, with 18 bases between. CDR1 and CDR2 (germline): SGHTA, FQGNSA. This CDR3 is built from 17 residues. In DNA form, the CDR3 reads TGTGCCAGCAGCTTAGCGCGTCCCGGGAGTGGTTTAGATACGCAGTATTTT. Its translation: CASSLARPGSGLDTQYF.